Each of the 27 T cell receptor beta chains below was sequenced from the same sample in a study of blood T cell repertoires in COVID-19. Some clones are missing from TCRdb's copy, which holds only in-frame ones; the method was immunoSEQ multiplex PCR. This sample has 45,000 to 70,000 clones, with roughly nine tenths found just once. Specimen: peripheral blood. Receptors were obtained from a woman aged 55-70 years with active or convalescent COVID-19.

The chain uses TRBV7-2 and TRBJ1-4; 8 bases agree with TRBD1. Per germline, CDR1 SGHTA and CDR2 FQGNSA. Trimming cost V 1 base and J 7 bases; bases outside gene matches: 5. The CDR3 is 15 residues long. The CDR3 here is CASSLVRGLSEKLFF. CDR3 nucleotide sequence: TGTGCCAGCAGCTTAGTCAGGGGGCTGAGTGAAAAACTGTTTTTT.

The table lists this clone with a few counts. The J gene is TRBJ1-6, the V gene TRBV6-5; TRBD1 aligns across 7 bases. After removal of 0 bases from V and 8 bases from J, the junction contained 1 base not matched to a gene. Germline V gives CDR1 MNHEY, CDR2 SVGAGI. The CDR3 covers 14 residues. The CDR3 sequence is CASSYSGGHSPLHF. CDR3 nucleotide sequence: TGTGCCAGCAGTTACTCAGGGGGCCATTCACCCCTCCACTTT.

This chain connects TRBV5-8 to TRBJ1-2; D remains ambiguous. The V and J ends lost 6 bases and 4 bases respectively, with 7 bases between them. Per germline, CDR1 SGHTS and CDR2 YDEGEE. The CDR3 has 11 residues. CDR3 bases: TGTGCCAGCACGAGCTTCTATGGCTACACCTTC. Its translation: CASTSFYGYTF.

The chain couples TRBV27 to TRBJ2-7; 9 bases align to TRBD1. The CDR3 sequence is 16 residues long. The V and J ends lost 2 bases and 2 bases, in that order; junction bases with no gene match: 7. Germline V gene data show CDR1 as MNHEY and CDR2 as SMNVEV (reference sequence). The CDR3 loop is CASSLGRDRATYEQYF. DNA for the CDR3: TGTGCCAGCAGTTTAGGCCGGGACAGGGCCACCTACGAGCAGTACTTC.

The genes are TRBV28 and TRBJ2-7; 8 bases match TRBD2. The J segment lost 1 base and the V segment lost 4 bases, leaving 6 bases of the junction unmatched. CDR1 MDHEN and CDR2 SYDVKM come from the germline V gene. This CDR3 contains 15 residues. The CDR3 bases are TGTGCCAGCAGTTGGACTAGCCAGGGTTCCTACGAGCAGTACTTC. This encodes CASSWTSQGSYEQYF. The variable domain in full, completed from reference TRBV28 and TRBJ2-7, reads DVKVTQSSRYLVKRTGEKVFLECVQDMDHENMFWYRQDPGLGLRLIYFSYDVKMKEKGDIPEGYSVSREKKERFSLILESASTNQTSMYLCASSWTSQGSYEQYFGPGTRLTVT.

This sequence joins TRBV6-2 or TRBV6-3 and TRBJ1-2; perhaps TRBD1 as D (5 bases). Trimming left V 0 bases short and J 4 bases short, with 6 bases between. The germline V gene has CDR1 MNHEY and CDR2 SVGEGT. This CDR3 has 13 amino acids. In nucleotides, the CDR3 is TGTGCCAGCAGTTACTCGGGGCTCTATGGCTACACCTTC. It translates to CASSYSGLYGYTF.

The rearrangement uses TRBV12-3 or TRBV12-4 and TRBJ1-2; D gene ambiguous. There are 13 residues in the CDR3. V lost 3 bases and J 2 bases, leaving 7 bases between the germline ends. CDR3 nucleotides: TGTGCCAGCAGTTTGCGGTCGAACTATGGCTACACCTTC. This codes for CASSLRSNYGYTF.

The sample holds one count of this clone. J is TRBJ1-2 and V is TRBV7-3; 9 nucleotides agree with TRBD1. V lost 5 bases and J lost 7; bases outside the gene matches: 5. The CDR3 contains 13 residues. Looked up from germline, CDR1 is SGHTA and CDR2 is FQGTGA. This chain's CDR3 is CASSAGTGSGYTF. The CDR3 DNA follows: TGTGCCAGCAGCGCGGGGACAGGGAGTGGCTACACCTTC. The whole variable domain, remainder taken from reference TRBV7-3 and TRBJ1-2, is GAGVSQTPSNKVTEKGKYVELRCDPISGHTALYWYRQSLGQGPEFLIYFQGTGAADDSGLPNDRFFAVRPEGSVSTLKIQRTERGDSAVYLCASSAGTGSGYTFGSGTRLTVV.

This clone showed up just once. The chain has TRBV7-9 and TRBJ1-5; 10 bases align to TRBD1. The V gene's germline CDR1 is SEHNR and CDR2 FQNEAQ (reference sequence). The trim removed 5 bases at V and 5 bases at J, leaving 3 bases unmatched. CDR3 length equals 14 residues. The CDR3 is CASSRGTGDQPQHF. CDR3 nucleotides: TGTGCCAGCAGCAGAGGGACAGGGGATCAGCCCCAGCATTTT.

This sequence joins TRBV11-2 and TRBJ1-4; 11 bases fit TRBD1. V lost 5 bases to trimming and J lost 2 bases; unmatched junction nucleotides: 1. This CDR3 is built from 15 residues. Germline CDR1 reads SGHAT; CDR2 reads FQNNGV. CDR3 sequence (DNA): TGTGCCAGCAGCCGGGACAGGGGGACTAATGAAAAACTGTTTTTT. Residues: CASSRDRGTNEKLFF.

This clone has a single count. The chain couples TRBV28 to TRBJ2-7; D remains ambiguous. The CDR3 sequence is 12 residues long. V lost 8 bases and J 4 bases, leaving 12 bases between the germline ends. Germline assignment: CDR1 MDHEN and CDR2 SYDVKM. CDR3 nucleotide sequence: TGTGCCAGCGGTCCCATGAGGTACGAGCAGTACTTC. Encoded protein: CASGPMRYEQYF. The full variable domain, in which reference TRBV28 and TRBJ2-7 provide the parts outside the CDR3, is DVKVTQSSRYLVKRTGEKVFLECVQDMDHENMFWYRQDPGLGLRLIYFSYDVKMKEKGDIPEGYSVSREKKERFSLILESASTNQTSMYLCASGPMRYEQYFGPGTRLTVT.

The rearrangement links TRBV29-1 to TRBJ1-2; TRBD1 matches 10 bases. CDR3 length: 14 amino acids. Looked up from germline, CDR1 is SQVTM and CDR2 is ANQGSEA. V gave up 6 bases and J gave up 2 bases; unmatched junction bases: 6. The CDR3 is CSVARDRGNYGYTF. The CDR3 DNA follows: TGCAGCGTAGCTAGGGACAGGGGAAACTATGGCTACACCTTC.

The chain employs TRBV18 and TRBJ2-1; TRBD2 matches at 13 bases. Germline V gene lookup returns CDR1 KGHSH and CDR2 LQKENI. Trimming removed 7 bases from V and 7 bases from J; junction bases left unmatched: 7. There are 15 residues in the CDR3. The CDR3 reads CASLAGLAGLNEQFF. CDR3 coding DNA: TGTGCCAGCTTGGCGGGACTAGCGGGATTGAATGAGCAGTTCTTC.

The genes are TRBV5-6 and TRBJ2-3; 13 bases are a match to TRBD2. The V gene's germline CDR1 is SGHDT and CDR2 YYEEEE. V lost 2 bases, J lost 7 bases, and 4 bases stayed unmatched. This CDR3 has 15 amino acids. In DNA, the CDR3 is TGTGCCAGCAGCTTTCGGACTAGCGGGAGAAATACGCAGTATTTT. Amino acid sequence: CASSFRTSGRNTQYF.

The V and J genes are TRBV18 and TRBJ1-3; no definite D call. This CDR3 has 16 amino acids. V was cut by 0 bases and J by 0 bases, with 9 bases left in between. CDR1 and CDR2 from the germline V gene are KGHSH and LQKENI. The CDR3 bases are TGTGCCAGCTCACCACCGAAAGCTAGCTCTGGAAACACCATATATTTT. This sequence encodes CASSPPKASSGNTIYF.

The chain is built from TRBV4-2 and TRBJ2-5; 9 bases are a match to TRBD2. The trim removed 3 bases at V and 0 bases at J, leaving 11 bases unmatched. The CDR3 runs to 18 residues. Looked up from germline, CDR1 is LGHNA and CDR2 is YNFKEQ. The CDR3 DNA is TGTGCCAGCAGCCAGTTTTTTCTAGCGGGACCAGACCAAGAGACCCAGTACTTC. Its translation: CASSQFFLAGPDQETQYF.

In DNA form, the CDR3 reads TGTGCCAGCAGCGTACGGACTAGCGGGAGTTACAATGAGCAGTTCTTC. It specifies CASSVRTSGSYNEQFF. The chain uses TRBV3-1 (or the pseudogene TRBV3-2) and TRBJ2-1; TRBD2 matches at 13 bases. The V and J ends lost 5 bases and 4 bases, in that order; junction bases with no gene match: 5. Germline values: CDR1 LGHDT, CDR2 YNNKEL (reference sequence). This CDR3 has 16 amino acids.

The gene calls are TRBV28 and TRBJ2-6, with 7 nucleotides matching TRBD1. CDR1 and CDR2 (germline): MDHEN, SYDVKM. With V trimmed by 6 bases and J by 0 bases, 2 bases remained unmatched. The CDR3 runs to 15 residues. DNA of the CDR3: TGTGCCAGCAGGACAGGGTCCTCTGGGGCCAACGTCCTGACTTTC. This codes for CASRTGSSGANVLTF.

This sequence joins TRBV3-1 (or the pseudogene TRBV3-2) and TRBJ2-1; 13 positions agree with TRBD2. This CDR3 region has 16 residues. J lost 6 bases, V lost 4 bases, and 6 bases had no gene match. Germline CDR1 is LGHDT and CDR2 is YNNKEL (reference sequence). The CDR3 bases are TGTGCCAGCAGCCCCACTAGCGGGAGGGCCGCCAATGAGCAGTTCTTC. Translation gives CASSPTSGRAANEQFF.

The chain employs TRBV27 and TRBJ2-7; unclear D gene. Trimming took 3 bases from V and 0 from J, leaving 9 bases between them. The CDR3 length is 14 residues. In germline, CDR1 is MNHEY, CDR2 SMNVEV (reference sequence). CDR3 in DNA: TGTGCCAGCAGTTTGGGCAGCAGCTCCTACGAGCAGTACTTC. It translates to CASSLGSSSYEQYF.

The chain has TRBV13 and TRBJ1-1; the D is unclear. This CDR3 region has 15 residues. The germline V gene encodes CDR1 PRHDT and CDR2 FYEKMQ (reference sequence). Trimming stripped 4 bases from V and 3 bases from J, with 15 bases between. The CDR3 DNA follows: TGTGCCAGCAGCTCCCCCTCCTCAGAGGACACTGAAGCTTTCTTT. Its translation is CASSSPSSEDTEAFF.

This chain links TRBV28 with TRBJ2-1; 8 nucleotides match TRBD2. Germline values: CDR1 MDHEN, CDR2 SYDVKM. The CDR3 contains 14 residues. V gave up 8 bases and J gave up 2 bases; unmatched junction bases: 5. This chain's CDR3 is CASLAGLPYNEQFF. CDR3 DNA: TGTGCCAGCTTAGCGGGGCTCCCCTACAATGAGCAGTTCTTC.

The V and J genes are TRBV30 and TRBJ2-1, with TRBD2 as a possible D gene (6 bases). The V end was cut by 5 bases, the J end by 10 bases, with 18 bases between. This CDR3 spans 13 amino acids. Germline CDR1 reads GTSNPN; CDR2 reads SVGIG (reference sequence). CDR3 in DNA: TGTGCCTGGTCTCCAACGGGACTGTGGGAGCAGTTCTTC. Translating it yields CAWSPTGLWEQFF.

The CDR3 DNA is TGCGCCAGCAGCTTGGGTGTGGCTCCCTCCTACAATGAGCAGTTCTTC. Protein: CASSLGVAPSYNEQFF. The chain couples TRBV5-1 to TRBJ2-1; D call uncertain. The V gene's germline CDR1 is SGHRS and CDR2 YFSETQ. Trimming left V 0 bases short and J 0 bases short, with 10 bases between. The CDR3 totals 16 residues.

V is TRBV6-6 and J is TRBJ1-2, with D possibly matching TRBD1 (5 bases). This CDR3 has 15 residues. With 7 bases removed from V and 0 bases from J, the gap between germline ends came to 15 bases. Germline values: CDR1 MNHNY, CDR2 SVGAGI (reference sequence). CDR3 bases: TGTGCCAGCATTGGAGGGGCTTTAGCTAACTATGGCTACACCTTC. Residues: CASIGGALANYGYTF.

V usage is TRBV19 and J usage is TRBJ1-2; TRBD1 matches 9 bases. Trimming removed 6 bases from V and 4 bases from J; junction bases left unmatched: 3. The CDR3 length is 13 residues. Per germline, CDR1 LNHDA and CDR2 SQIVND (reference sequence). CDR3 sequence: CASSPQGAYGYTF. The CDR3 nucleotides are TGTGCCAGTAGCCCACAGGGGGCCTATGGCTACACCTTC.

V and J are TRBV14 and TRBJ1-2; D gene ambiguous. Germline CDR1 SGHDN, CDR2 FVKESK. V shed 1 base and J shed 2 bases, with 11 bases lying between them. This CDR3 has 15 amino acids. The chain's CDR3 is CASSQGGRANYGYTF. Here the CDR3 DNA reads TGTGCCAGCAGCCAAGGCGGGAGAGCGAACTATGGCTACACCTTC.